Presented here are 23 T cell receptor beta chains from one specimen sequenced in a study of early T cells in non-severe SARS-CoV-2 infection. TCRdb reprocessed the 5' RACE reads via MiXCR and lists one record per CDR3 protein. The data contain 25,000 to 35,000 distinct CDR3 sequences, 5.5% to 6% of them singletons. The sample was whole blood. The receptors originated from an adult who was a healthcare worker with PCR-confirmed SARS-CoV-2 infection or an uninfected control (not recorded which).

This clonotype occurred many times. The chain recombines TRBV11-2 with TRBJ2-1, with TRBD1 matching 7 bases. CDR1 is SGHAT and CDR2 is FQNNGV in the germline V gene. V lost 0 bases and J lost 3; bases outside the gene matches: 5. The length of the CDR3 is 16 residues. The CDR3 DNA follows: TGTGCCAGCAGCTTAGAAGGGACAGACAACTACAATGAGCAGTTCTTC. It translates to CASSLEGTDNYNEQFF.

The sample holds many counts of this clonotype. The V call is TRBV7-2, the J call TRBJ2-1; tentative D call: TRBD1 (6 bases). The CDR3 has 17 amino acids. CDR1 and CDR2 from the germline V gene are SGHTA and FQGNSA. The V and J ends lost 5 bases and 6 bases respectively, with 23 bases between them. The CDR3 region is CASSQGIGTLLGNEQFF. CDR3 sequence (DNA): TGTGCCAGCAGCCAGGGGATCGGGACACTCCTTGGCAATGAGCAGTTCTTC.

This clonotype was seen many times. The V and J genes are TRBV7-3 and TRBJ2-1; a weak D match, TRBD2 (6 bases). Germline values: CDR1 SGHTA, CDR2 FQGTGA. The CDR3 is 15 residues long. Trimming cost V 0 bases and J 7 bases, with 13 bases left between them. CDR3 DNA: TGTGCCAGCAGCTTAACGGGAGGTTCTAAGAATGAGCAGTTCTTC. Protein product: CASSLTGGSKNEQFF.

This clonotype was seen many times. V gene TRBV4-3 combines with J gene TRBJ2-7; possible D gene TRBD2, 5 bases. CDR1 is LGHNA and CDR2 is YSLEER in the germline V gene. The CDR3 totals 16 residues. V was trimmed by 0 bases and J by 5 bases, leaving 17 bases between them. The CDR3 sequence: CASSQESSLRGDEQYF. The CDR3 region has the DNA TGCGCCAGCAGCCAAGAAAGCAGTCTTCGGGGTGACGAGCAGTACTTC.

The table lists this clonotype with many counts. The chain is built from TRBV2 and TRBJ2-1; D could derive from TRBD1 or TRBD2 (5 bases each). Looked up from germline, CDR1 is SNHLY and CDR2 is FYNNEI. V gave up 10 bases and J gave up 6 bases, with 19 bases separating them. There are 14 residues in the CDR3. In DNA, the CDR3 is TGTGCCAACTCGGAGAGGGGCTCCATCAATGAGCAGTTCTTC. It yields the protein CANSERGSINEQFF.

This clonotype occurred many times. V and J are TRBV7-2 and TRBJ2-5, with 9 bases lining up with TRBD2. Germline-derived CDR1 and CDR2 are SGHTA and FQGNSA. This CDR3 is built from 20 residues. After removal of 5 bases from V and 1 base from J, the junction contained 20 bases not matched to a gene. The CDR3 loop reads CASSATSGPVLGPRQETQYF. The CDR3, as DNA: TGTGCCAGCAGCGCAACTAGCGGGCCAGTCCTGGGTCCCCGCCAAGAGACCCAGTACTTC.

This clonotype has at least ten counts. This chain connects TRBV12-3 or TRBV12-4 to TRBJ1-6; the match to TRBD1 covers 7 bases. J gave up 11 bases and V 5 bases, and 9 bases lay outside the gene matches. The CDR3 loop spans 14 amino acids. The CDR3 reads CASSPTGKRPPLHF. CDR3 in DNA: TGTGCCAGCAGTCCGACAGGGAAAAGGCCACCCCTCCACTTT.

This clonotype was picked up many times. The rearrangement joins TRBV11-2 to TRBJ1-6, with 7 nucleotides matching TRBD1. The germline CDR1 and CDR2 sequences are SGHAT and FQNNGV. The CDR3 is 15 residues long. The V and J ends lost 1 base and 4 bases, in that order; junction bases with no gene match: 1. This CDR3 reads CASSLVGQYNSPLHF. CDR3 nucleotide sequence: TGTGCCAGCAGCTTAGTGGGACAGTATAATTCACCCCTCCACTTT.

Only a few counts were recorded for this clonotype. The rearrangement joins TRBV5-5 to TRBJ2-1; TRBD1 might be the D (5 bases). The CDR3 runs to 14 residues. Germline CDR1 is SGHKS and CDR2 is YYEKEE (reference sequence). The germline V and J ends were trimmed by 4 bases and 8 bases, with 16 bases remaining between them. This chain's CDR3 is CASSPTGTGHEQFF. In DNA, the CDR3 is TGTGCCAGCAGCCCTACAGGAACCGGGCATGAGCAGTTCTTC.

The sample holds many counts of this clonotype. The rearrangement joins TRBV29-1 to TRBJ1-5, with 10 bases matching TRBD1. Germline values: CDR1 SQVTM, CDR2 ANQGSEA. After removal of 6 bases from V and 6 bases from J, the junction contained 5 bases not matched to a gene. The CDR3 totals 13 residues. The CDR3 DNA sequence: TGCAGCGTGAACCGGGACAGGGGTCAGCCCCAGCATTTT. It is translated as CSVNRDRGQPQHF.

This clonotype appeared a few times. V is TRBV3-1 and J is TRBJ1-5; 7 positions match TRBD1. This CDR3 contains 14 residues. The germline CDR1 and CDR2 sequences are LGHDT and YNNKEL (reference sequence). V shed 1 base and J 7 bases; nucleotides not matched to a gene: 4. The CDR3 coding sequence is TGTGCCAGCAGCCAAGGACAGGGCCGACAGCCCCAGCATTTT. Translated: CASSQGQGRQPQHF.

Only a few counts were recorded for this clonotype. This chain links TRBV5-8 with TRBJ2-5; no clear D gene. Germline V gene sequence: CDR1 SGHTS, CDR2 YDEGEE. Between the trimmed V and J ends, which lost 0 bases and 9 bases, there was a span of 9 bases. The CDR3 loop spans 12 amino acids. Written as DNA, the CDR3 is TGTGCCAGCAGCTTGGATACCCTGGCCCAGTACTTC. This gives the protein CASSLDTLAQYF.

V and J are TRBV15 and TRBJ2-1, with 13 bases aligning to TRBD2. The germline V gene has CDR1 LNHNV and CDR2 YYDKDF (reference sequence). Losses at the gene ends were 3 bases for V and 5 bases for J; bases not matched to a gene: 1. The CDR3 length is 15 residues. This CDR3 reads CATSSGLAGDNEQFF. In DNA, the CDR3 is TGTGCCACCAGCAGTGGACTAGCGGGGGACAATGAGCAGTTCTTC.

This clonotype was counted ten times or more. The rearrangement links TRBV12-3 or TRBV12-4 to TRBJ2-1; D is undetermined. The CDR3 has 14 amino acids. The V and J ends lost 3 bases and 9 bases respectively, with 15 bases between them. CDR3 residues: CASSLRDLRSEQFF. The CDR3 DNA reads TGTGCCAGCAGTTTGAGAGACTTACGAAGTGAGCAGTTCTTC.

This clonotype was seen many times. CDR3: CASSRLGTAYNTEAFF. As DNA, the CDR3 is TGTGCCAGCAGCCGACTAGGGACAGCTTATAACACTGAAGCTTTCTTT. This chain joins TRBV5-4 and TRBJ1-1, with 7 nucleotides matching TRBD1. The germline CDR1 and CDR2 sequences are SGHNT and YYREEE (reference sequence). The CDR3 consists of 16 residues. Unmatched junction bases numbered 11, after V lost 4 bases and J lost 2 bases.

This clonotype was detected many times. The V gene is TRBV5-1, the J gene TRBJ1-5; maybe TRBD1 (5 bases). V shed 1 base and J shed 0 bases, with 11 bases lying between them. The CDR3 sequence is 16 residues long. CDR1 is SGHRS, CDR2 YFSETQ, per germline. CDR3 nucleotide sequence: TGCGCCAGCAGCTTGATTGGGGGGGATAGCAATCAGCCCCAGCATTTT. Translated: CASSLIGGDSNQPQHF.

The rearrangement uses TRBV7-2 and TRBJ2-3; 15 bases are shared with TRBD2. CDR1 and CDR2 from the germline V gene are SGHTA and FQGNSA. The CDR3 totals 16 residues. V lost 0 bases and J lost 5; bases outside the gene matches: 0. CDR3 DNA sequence: TGTGCCAGCAGCTTAGCGGGACTAGCGGGGGGAGATACGCAGTATTTT. It is translated as CASSLAGLAGGDTQYF. The full variable domain, completed using reference TRBV7-2 and TRBJ2-3, is GAGVSQSPSNKVTEKGKDVELRCDPISGHTALYWYRQSLGQGLEFLIYFQGNSAPDKSGLPSDRFSAERTGGSVSTLTIQRTQQEDSAVYLCASSLAGLAGGDTQYFGPGTRLTVL.

In its sample, this clonotype was seen many times. This rearrangement joins TRBV10-3 to TRBJ1-2; tentatively, D is TRBD1 (6 bases). Trimming removed 3 bases from V and 5 bases from J, with 7 bases in between. CDR1 is ENHRY and CDR2 is SYGVKD in the germline V gene. This CDR3 is built from 12 residues. CDR3 sequence (DNA): TGTGCCATCAGTGAACAGGGTTATGGCTACACCTTC. Its protein is CAISEQGYGYTF.

This clonotype was seen a few times. V gene TRBV4-1 combines with J gene TRBJ1-1; weak D call: TRBD1 (5 bases). The CDR3 is 15 residues long. The V and J ends lost 1 base and 2 bases respectively, with 11 bases between them. Germline V gene lookup returns CDR1 MGHRA and CDR2 YSYEKL. CDR3 coding DNA: TGCGCCAGCAGCCAAGTATTACAGGAAAACACTGAAGCTTTCTTT. Protein: CASSQVLQENTEAFF.

This chain links TRBV20-1 with TRBJ2-6; D gene ambiguous. CDR3 length: 14 residues. Trimming removed 3 bases at V and 0 bases at J, with 6 bases between. CDR1 and CDR2 (germline): DFQATT, SNEGSKA (reference sequence). CDR3 protein: CSASDRSGANVLTF. The CDR3 DNA reads as TGCAGTGCTAGCGACCGCTCTGGGGCCAACGTCCTGACTTTC.

This clonotype was counted many times. The J gene is TRBJ2-5, the V gene TRBV20-1; D may be TRBD1 or TRBD2 (6 bases each). This CDR3 contains 14 residues. Germline CDR1 and CDR2: DFQATT and SNEGSKA (reference sequence). V lost 2 bases to trimming and J lost 0 bases, with 10 bases between them. As DNA, the CDR3 is TGCAGTGCTAGAAGGGGGGACTACCAAGAGACCCAGTACTTC. This encodes CSARRGDYQETQYF.

This clonotype was seen repeatedly, ten times or more. The rearrangement joins TRBV13 to TRBJ2-5, with D maybe TRBD1 (6 bases). CDR3 length: 16 residues. Germline assignment: CDR1 PRHDT and CDR2 FYEKMQ (reference sequence). Trimming shortened V by 5 bases and J by 5 bases, and 21 bases separated the two germline ends. The CDR3 protein is CASSPRGEGHWETQYF. The DNA of the CDR3 is TGTGCCAGCAGCCCTAGAGGCGAGGGACATTGGGAGACCCAGTACTTC.

The V gene is TRBV19, the J gene TRBJ1-1, with a tentative D call TRBD1 (5 bases). The germline CDR1 and CDR2 sequences are LNHDA and SQIVND (reference sequence). Between the trimmed V and J ends, which lost 1 base and 4 bases, there was a span of 13 bases. The CDR3 totals 15 residues. DNA of the CDR3: TGTGCCAGTAGTATAGTCGGGGGAACCGGCACTGAAGCTTTCTTT. This translates into CASSIVGGTGTEAFF.